These 8 T cell receptor beta chains originate from one sample sequenced in a study of T cells after yellow fever vaccination. TCRdb passed the 5' RACE reads through MiXCR, listing each CDR3 protein once. The data show about 220,000 distinct CDR3 sequences, 3% to 3.5% seen once. The source was CD4+ T cells sorted from PBMCs, collected 10 days after the yellow fever booster vaccination. These receptor sequences come from a man younger than 35 who received the YFV17D yellow fever vaccine.

The table lists this clonotype with many counts. This chain uses TRBV5-1 with TRBJ2-3; the D gene is possibly TRBD1 (6 bases). Between the trimmed V and J ends, which lost 7 bases and 4 bases, there was a span of 19 bases. Germline V gene lookup returns CDR1 SGHRS and CDR2 YFSETQ. This CDR3 spans 15 amino acids. DNA for the CDR3: TGCGCCAGCGGGTCAGGGGCCGTTGGCCCAGATACGCAGTATTTT. It specifies CASGSGAVGPDTQYF.

The V call is TRBV29-1, the J call TRBJ1-1, with 7 positions matching TRBD1. Germline V lookup: CDR1 SQVTM, CDR2 ANQGSEA. The CDR3 has 12 residues. Here the CDR3 DNA reads TGCAGGGGGGACAGACAGAACACTGAAGCTTTCTTT. Translating it yields CRGDRQNTEAFF. The complete variable domain, with remaining parts taken from reference TRBV29-1 and TRBJ1-1, reads SAVISQKPSRDICQRGTSLTIQCQVDSQVTMMFWYRQQPGQSLTLIATANQGSEATYESGFVIDKFPISRPNLTFSTLTVSNMSPEDSSIYLCRGDRQNTEAFFGQGTRLTVV.

This clonotype was recorded at least ten times. The chain uses TRBV20-1 and TRBJ1-1; D uncertain. V lost 6 bases, J lost 0 bases, and 11 bases lay in between. Germline CDR1 DFQATT, CDR2 SNEGSKA (reference sequence). The CDR3 spans 13 residues. CDR3 in amino acids: CSAGAGLNTEAFF. The CDR3 coding sequence is TGCAGTGCGGGAGCGGGCCTGAACACTGAAGCTTTCTTT.

This clonotype has a handful of counts. The chain is built from TRBV5-6 and TRBJ2-5, with unresolved D. The CDR3 consists of 11 residues. V gave up 7 bases and J gave up 3 bases, with 7 bases separating them. Germline CDR1 is SGHDT and CDR2 is YYEEEE. The CDR3 loop reads CASAREETQYF. DNA for the CDR3: TGTGCCAGCGCTAGGGAAGAGACCCAGTACTTC.

This clonotype was seen only a few times. V gene TRBV5-4 combines with J gene TRBJ2-4; TRBD1 matches 7 bases. The CDR3 contains 15 residues. The V and J ends lost 4 bases and 0 bases, in that order; junction bases with no gene match: 4. The germline gives CDR1 SGHNT, CDR2 YYREEE (reference sequence). CDR3 loop: CASSVTGEAKNIQYF. For the CDR3, the DNA is TGTGCCAGCAGCGTAACAGGGGAAGCCAAAAACATTCAGTACTTC.

This clonotype has ten or more counts. The V and J genes are TRBV19 and TRBJ2-1, with 11 bases lining up with TRBD2. The CDR3 sequence is 16 residues long. J gave up 9 bases and V 5 bases, and 12 bases lay outside the gene matches. Germline lookup yields CDR1 LNHDA and CDR2 SQIVND (reference sequence). CDR3 region: CASSDLAGGPVGEQFF. The CDR3 bases are TGTGCCAGTAGTGACTTAGCGGGGGGGCCCGTGGGTGAGCAGTTCTTC.

The genes are TRBV20-1 and TRBJ1-1, with a weak D call TRBD1 (5 bases). V was cut by 8 bases and J by 2 bases, with 18 bases left in between. Germline V CDR1 and CDR2: DFQATT, SNEGSKA (reference sequence). The CDR3 sequence is 14 residues long. The CDR3 here is CSSPRDGGNTEAFF. The CDR3 DNA sequence: TGCAGTTCCCCCCGGGATGGGGGAAACACTGAAGCTTTCTTT.

In this sample, this clonotype turned up a few times. The chain joins TRBV6-6 to TRBJ2-1; the D gene is possibly TRBD2 (5 bases). Per germline, CDR1 MNHNY and CDR2 SVGAGI (reference sequence). Deletions cut 7 bases from V and 4 bases from J, with 14 bases between. The CDR3 has 14 residues. The CDR3 spells CASIGVRVYNEQFF. In nucleotides, the CDR3 is TGTGCCAGCATCGGGGTCCGGGTATACAATGAGCAGTTCTTC.